These 16 T cell receptor beta chains originate from one sample sequenced in a study of Graves' ophthalmopathy and Graves' hyperthyroidism. The authors amplified TCR beta CDR3 regions from RNA transcripts. The library came from an HTBI-primed first-round RT-PCR and a second-round multiplex PCR. TCRdb redid the calling of the multiplex PCR reads with MiXCR, one entry per CDR3 protein. The table includes 350,000 to 400,000 distinct CDR3 sequences, approximately 15% detected once. The sample taken for sequencing was peripheral blood. The receptors come from a woman aged 18-35 years with stable Graves' hyperthyroidism.

Concerning this clonotype itself: A much larger clone lies one base from this, so it may be a read error. The V call is TRBV2, the J call TRBJ2-4; possibly TRBD1 or TRBD2 for D (5 bases each). This CDR3 contains 17 residues. Looked up from germline, CDR1 is SNHLY and CDR2 is FYNNEI. The CDR3 protein is CASRRGSGSGAKNIKYF. In nucleotides, the CDR3 is TGTGCCAGCAGGAGGGGATCAGGGAGTGGGGCCAAAAACATTAAGTACTTC.

This clonotype has at least ten counts. The chain carries TRBV6-1 and TRBJ2-7; weak D call: TRBD2 (6 bases). With 3 bases removed from V and 2 bases from J, the gap between germline ends came to 14 bases. The CDR3 contains 15 residues. Germline V lookup: CDR1 MNHNS, CDR2 SASEGT. CDR3 residues: CASSERGDTAYEQYF. CDR3 sequence (DNA): TGTGCCAGCAGTGAGCGGGGAGACACCGCCTACGAGCAGTACTTC.

This clonotype was seen just once. The rearrangement joins TRBV19 to TRBJ2-7; perhaps D is TRBD1 or TRBD2 (5 bases each). CDR3 size: 11 residues. In germline, CDR1 is LNHDA, CDR2 SQIVND (reference sequence). The CDR3, as DNA: TGTACCAGTATGGGGGTGAACGAGCAGTACGTC. Translation gives CTSMGVNEQYV.

This clonotype showed up just a few times. CDR3 DNA sequence: TGCAGTGCTACCCACGAGGGTTTAGTAACAGAGACCCAGTACTTC. Amino acid sequence: CSATHEGLVTETQYF. The chain carries TRBV20-1 and TRBJ2-5; tentatively, D is TRBD2 (5 bases). This CDR3 region has 15 residues. CDR1 is DFQATT, CDR2 SNEGSKA, per germline (reference sequence). The germline V and J ends were trimmed by 4 bases and 4 bases, with 19 bases remaining between them.

This clonotype was counted at least ten times. This chain joins TRBV6-1 and TRBJ2-7, with TRBD2 matching 11 bases. The V and J ends lost 4 bases and 7 bases, in that order; junction bases with no gene match: 9. CDR1 and CDR2 from the germline V gene are MNHNS and SASEGT. The CDR3 runs to 15 residues. Written as DNA, the CDR3 is TGTGCCAGCAGTGCCCTAGCGGGGGGCCAGGGGGAGCAGTACTTC. Protein product: CASSALAGGQGEQYF.

This clonotype has a count of ten or more. The chain couples TRBV5-1 to TRBJ1-1, with D possibly being TRBD1 (5 bases). V gave up 2 bases and J gave up 4 bases, with 12 bases separating them. The CDR3 runs to 14 residues. Germline CDR1 and CDR2: SGHRS and YFSETQ. In DNA form, the CDR3 reads TGCGCCAGCAGCTTTGAAGTGGGGACCACTGAAGCTTTCTTT. Protein sequence: CASSFEVGTTEAFF.

This clonotype was counted ten times or more. The genes are TRBV20-1 and TRBJ1-1, with a weak D call TRBD1 (6 bases). Germline assignment: CDR1 DFQATT and CDR2 SNEGSKA (reference sequence). Trimming left V 3 bases short and J 1 base short, with 12 bases between. This CDR3 comprises 14 residues. CDR3 bases: TGCAGTGCTAGGGAGGGACACACGAACACTGAAGCTTTCTTT. Translation gives CSAREGHTNTEAFF.

J is TRBJ2-7 and V is TRBV6-1; D might be TRBD1 (6 bases). Germline CDR1 MNHNS, CDR2 SASEGT. CDR3 length equals 14 residues. V gave up 1 base and J gave up 7 bases, with 14 bases separating them. The CDR3 is CASSEDEARGEQYF. CDR3 DNA: TGTGCCAGCAGTGAAGATGAAGCGAGGGGGGAGCAGTACTTC.

This clonotype was seen ten or more times. The chain has TRBV5-1 and TRBJ1-1; TRBD1 agrees at 7 bases. The V gene's germline CDR1 is SGHRS and CDR2 YFSETQ. The CDR3 runs 15 residues. The V and J ends lost 2 bases and 3 bases, in that order; junction bases with no gene match: 7. CDR3 sequence reads: CASSFGNTGDTEAFF. The DNA of the CDR3 is TGCGCCAGCAGCTTCGGGAACACAGGGGACACTGAAGCTTTCTTT. The full variable domain, rest sourced from reference TRBV5-1 and TRBJ1-1, is KAGVTQTPRYLIKTRGQQVTLSCSPISGHRSVSWYQQTPGQGLQFLFEYFSETQRNKGNFPGRFSGRQFSNSRSEMNVSTLELGDSALYLCASSFGNTGDTEAFFGQGTRLTVV.

This clonotype came up many times. The chain uses TRBV27 and TRBJ2-7; no clear D gene. The CDR3 totals 13 residues. Germline values: CDR1 MNHEY, CDR2 SMNVEV (reference sequence). V was shortened by 3 bases and J by 2 bases, with 8 bases between the two germline ends. CDR3 sequence (DNA): TGTGCCAGCAGTTTCCAGCATACCTACGAGCAGTACTTC. Translated, it gives CASSFQHTYEQYF.

The chain combines TRBV7-2 with TRBJ1-1; D uncertain. Trimming stripped 5 bases from V and 3 bases from J, with 13 bases between. The CDR3 spans 14 residues. CDR1 and CDR2 (germline): SGHTA, FQGNSA. CDR3: CASSGYGKDTEAFF. As DNA, the CDR3 is TGTGCCAGCAGCGGGTATGGCAAGGACACTGAAGCTTTCTTT.

This clonotype was counted between two and nine times. V is TRBV29-1 and J is TRBJ2-2; D assignment may be TRBD1 or TRBD2 (5 bases each). Germline assignment: CDR1 SQVTM and CDR2 ANQGSEA. CDR3 length equals 12 residues. CDR3 sequence (DNA): TGCAGTATCGGGGACGGGGCCGGGGAGCTGTTTTTT. Translated: CSIGDGAGELFF.

This clonotype was recorded at least ten times. The junction and the germline gene differ at one end; a read error may be behind it. The V call is TRBV24-1, the J call TRBJ1-1, with D possibly matching TRBD1 (5 bases). This CDR3 contains 13 residues. Germline V lookup: CDR1 KGHDR, CDR2 SFDVKD. The CDR3 sequence: CATSSRGNTEASF. The CDR3 DNA is TGTGCCACCAGTTCGAGGGGAAACACTGAAGCTTCCTTT.

This clonotype was picked up many times. The genes are TRBV2 and TRBJ2-7; tentatively, D is TRBD1 or TRBD2 (5 bases each). CDR1 and CDR2 from the germline V gene are SNHLY and FYNNEI. The CDR3 covers 17 residues. Between the trimmed V and J ends, which lost 6 bases and 2 bases, there was a span of 23 bases. The CDR3 DNA sequence: TGTGCCAGCAGGGCCACGACCGGGGCGAGCTTTCCCTACGAGCAGTACTTC. This translates into CASRATTGASFPYEQYF. Full variable domain (missing parts from reference TRBV2 and TRBJ2-7): EPEVTQTPSHQVTQMGQEVILRCVPISNHLYFYWYRQILGQKVEFLVSFYNNEISEKSEIFDDQFSVERPDGSNFTLKIRSTKLEDSAMYFCASRATTGASFPYEQYFGPGTRLTVT.

This clonotype was seen repeatedly, ten times or more. The chain carries TRBV14 and TRBJ1-2; no reliable D call. Germline CDR1 and CDR2: SGHDN and FVKESK. This CDR3 has 13 amino acids. With 4 bases removed from V and 4 bases from J, the gap between germline ends came to 10 bases. The CDR3 sequence: CASSPEVLYGYTF. Here the CDR3 DNA reads TGTGCCAGCAGCCCCGAAGTCCTCTATGGCTACACCTTC.

The chain combines TRBV11-2 with TRBJ1-1; D not resolved. V lost 1 base, J lost 0 bases, and 9 bases lay in between. The germline V gene has CDR1 SGHAT and CDR2 FQNNGV. The CDR3 consists of 15 residues. CDR3 protein: CASSLVLHLNTEAFF. Written as DNA, the CDR3 is TGTGCCAGCAGCTTAGTTCTACACTTGAACACTGAAGCTTTCTTT.